This T cell receptor beta chain is from a study of regulatory T cells in long-lasting Graves disease. Whole-study results and caveats: There were preferences for TRBV28, TRBJ1-2 and TRBJ2-5 in persistent disease. Small numbers of samples may have cut accuracy.

Concerning this clonotype: Its antigen remains unknown.

CDR3 regions were amplified by Arm-PCR using iRepertoire HTBI primers to build TCR beta libraries. In TCRdb, the multiplex PCR reads were re-called with MiXCR into one record per CDR3 protein. The data contain 680,000 or so distinct CDR3 sequences, roughly 15% of them singletons. Time point meaning: newly diagnosed GD, antithyroid drugs for less than 3 months. There was RNA extracted from PBMCs, and the TCR library was made from it. CDR3 length: 14 residues. V was shortened by 3 bases and J by 0 bases, with 8 bases between the two germline ends. In germline, CDR1 is SNHLY, CDR2 FYNNEI. This sample was also put to use in a study of T cells in Graves' hyperthyroidism and ophthalmopathy.

The input for sequencing was peripheral blood mononuclear cells (PBMCs), taken at new diagnosis, from a patient treated with antithyroid drugs. V gene TRBV2 combines with J gene TRBJ1-1; D uncertain. This sequence originates from a woman in her 30s with Graves disease. This CDR3 reads CASSDGRMNTEAFF. CDR3 DNA sequence: TGTGCCAGCAGTGATGGTCGGATGAACACTGAAGCTTTCTTT.